These T cell receptor beta chains were read from a single sample in a study of regulatory and conventional T cells in RAG deficiency. Some clones are missing from TCRdb's copy, which holds only in-frame ones; the method was immunoSEQ multiplex PCR. The sample records around 30,000 clones, 90% to 95% being singletons. These data are also associated with another study on regulatory T cells.

The sample consisted of CD25- CD4+ T cells sorted from blood. These receptors originate from a human donor in good health. Each CDR3 is given with its conserved first and last residue. Fields, in order: clone size, J gene, V gene, CDR3 protein. Only part of the rows carry a size: once, few, many, or a class if the clone is expanded.

size: NA
J: TRBJ2-4
V: TRBV11-2
CDR3: CASSLGWGGKNIQYF

size: NA
J: TRBJ1-2
V: TRBV7-3
CDR3: CASSLTAGNYGYTF

size: NA
J: TRBJ1-1
V: TRBV5-1
CDR3: CASSLARGVTGNTEAFF

size: NA
J: TRBJ2-7
V: TRBV6-1
CDR3: CASRLGTGVSYEQYF

size: NA
J: TRBJ1-2
V: TRBV4-1
CDR3: CASSQDNAGGANYGYTF

size: NA
J: TRBJ1-1
V: TRBV28
CDR3: CAIQRILNTEAFF

size: once
J: NA
V: TRBV5-6
CDR3: CASSSWNYEQYF

size: NA
J: TRBJ2-7
V: TRBV7-9
CDR3: CASSPQSGLALYEQYF

size: NA
J: TRBJ2-3
V: TRBV7-3
CDR3: CASSLRLASTDTQYF

size: NA
J: TRBJ1-5
V: TRBV11-3
CDR3: CASSSRGDQPQHF

size: NA
J: TRBJ1-2
V: TRBV9
CDR3: CASSVADLNYGYTF

size: NA
J: TRBJ1-6
V: TRBV7-9
CDR3: CASSLEQGNSPLHF

size: NA
J: TRBJ2-3
V: TRBV5-6
CDR3: CASSLVGGGRITDTQYF

size: NA
J: TRBJ1-2
V: TRBV5-1
CDR3: CASSETVNYGYTF

size: NA
J: TRBJ1-1
V: TRBV6-1
CDR3: CAAKGGTEAFF

size: NA
J: TRBJ2-7
V: TRBV29-1
CDR3: CSVTHLGGTGGHEQYF

size: NA
J: TRBJ1-1
V: TRBV5-1
CDR3: CASSPRFPGVALEAFF

size: NA
J: TRBJ1-2
V: TRBV5-6
CDR3: CASSPDPGGYGYTF

size: NA
J: TRBJ1-5
V: TRBV2
CDR3: CASGGQGAIAGQPQHF

size: NA
J: TRBJ2-5
V: TRBV30
CDR3: CAWSPKETQYF

size: NA
J: TRBJ2-7
V: TRBV6-5
CDR3: CASRPRQGYEQYF

size: NA
J: TRBJ2-3
V: TRBV6-8
CDR3: CASSYPDRAEGPDTQYF

size: NA
J: TRBJ2-7
V: TRBV5-5
CDR3: CASSITGTATYEQYF

size: NA
J: TRBJ1-2
V: TRBV7-8
CDR3: CASSPRPDRWYGYTF

size: NA
J: TRBJ2-1
V: TRBV5-1
CDR3: CASREAGSSYNEQFF

size: NA
J: TRBJ2-6
V: TRBV2
CDR3: CASRAISGANVLTF

size: NA
J: TRBJ1-2
V: TRBV19
CDR3: CASRDRPWSYGYTF

size: NA
J: TRBJ2-3
V: TRBV5-1
CDR3: CASSPGTGASDTQYF

size: NA
J: TRBJ2-7
V: TRBV30
CDR3: CAWSLRGAYEQYF

size: NA
J: TRBJ2-5
V: TRBV4-1
CDR3: CASSLGLWGETQYF

size: NA
J: TRBJ1-1
V: TRBV30
CDR3: CAWRGGGNTEAFF

size: NA
J: TRBJ1-2
V: TRBV28
CDR3: CASSIIPPSNYGYTF

size: NA
J: TRBJ2-7
V: TRBV5-1
CDR3: CASRGGGGDKKTGEQYF

size: NA
J: TRBJ2-7
V: TRBV6-1
CDR3: CASRSGIYYEQYF

size: NA
J: TRBJ1-4
V: TRBV5-4
CDR3: CASSVPGATNEKLFF

size: NA
J: TRBJ2-5
V: TRBV6-6
CDR3: CASSYRGQTQYF

size: NA
J: TRBJ2-5
V: TRBV6-5
CDR3: CASSLDRTGGTQYF

size: NA
J: TRBJ1-2
V: TRBV5-1
CDR3: CASSPNRQGPNYGYTF

size: NA
J: TRBJ1-4
V: TRBV7-9
CDR3: CASSLNQGQYEKLFF

size: once
J: TRBJ1-4
V: TRBV6-1
CDR3: CASCRDTTTNEKLFF

size: NA
J: TRBJ1-4
V: TRBV7-9
CDR3: CASSLRQGVEKLFF

size: NA
J: TRBJ2-1
V: TRBV2
CDR3: CASSGGLAVSNEQFF

size: NA
J: TRBJ2-5
V: TRBV10-3
CDR3: CAISESTGEATRAQYF

size: NA
J: TRBJ2-5
V: TRBV6-5
CDR3: CASSAGETQYF

size: NA
J: TRBJ1-1
V: TRBV6-6
CDR3: CASSYSGQGNTEAFF

size: NA
J: TRBJ1-2
V: TRBV6-1
CDR3: CASSPPREGYGYTF

size: NA
J: TRBJ1-1
V: TRBV5-1
CDR3: CASSGGTAKGTEAFF

size: NA
J: TRBJ2-6
V: TRBV6-4
CDR3: CASSLFAGGALGGANVLTF

size: once
J: TRBJ1-1
V: TRBV19
CDR3: CASSRTGFYEAFF

size: NA
J: TRBJ2-5
V: TRBV7-9
CDR3: CASSLDLLAGGHVETQYF

size: NA
J: TRBJ2-2
V: TRBV7-3
CDR3: CASSLTLRAGTGELFF

size: NA
J: TRBJ2-7
V: TRBV9
CDR3: CASSTLSWEYEQYF

size: NA
J: TRBJ1-2
V: TRBV28
CDR3: CASVSGGANYGYTF

size: NA
J: TRBJ1-2
V: TRBV5-1
CDR3: CASSLVGVYGYTF

size: NA
J: TRBJ1-5
V: TRBV11-2
CDR3: CASSARTGQPQHF

size: NA
J: TRBJ2-5
V: TRBV5-1
CDR3: CASSLGLAGGDGETQYF

size: NA
J: TRBJ1-1
V: TRBV25-1
CDR3: CASTDSPSTEAFF

size: NA
J: TRBJ1-1
V: TRBV19
CDR3: CASSEDSMNTEAFF

size: NA
J: TRBJ2-1
V: TRBV5-1
CDR3: CASSSGSTYNEQFF

size: NA
J: TRBJ1-2
V: TRBV11-2
CDR3: CASSTVGYGYTF